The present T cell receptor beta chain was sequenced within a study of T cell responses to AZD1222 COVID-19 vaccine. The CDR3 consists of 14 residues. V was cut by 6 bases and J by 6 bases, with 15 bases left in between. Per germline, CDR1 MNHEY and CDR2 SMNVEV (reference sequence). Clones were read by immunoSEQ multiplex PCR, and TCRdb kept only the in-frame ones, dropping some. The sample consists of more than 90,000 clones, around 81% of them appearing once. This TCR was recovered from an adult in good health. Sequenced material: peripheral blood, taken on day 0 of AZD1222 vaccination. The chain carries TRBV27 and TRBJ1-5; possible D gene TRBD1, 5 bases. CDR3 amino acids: CASSPWGVPQPQHF. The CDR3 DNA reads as TGTGCCAGCAGCCCCTGGGGGGTCCCTCAGCCCCAGCATTTT.